This T cell receptor beta chain came from a study of technical replicates of blood from a handful of donors. V dropped 4 bases and J dropped 3 bases, with 8 bases sitting between them. This CDR3 region has 13 residues. CDR1 is MNHNS, CDR2 SASEGT, per germline. Sequenced by immunoSEQ multiplex PCR; TCRdb stores in-frame clones only, minus some. Seen here are approximately 92,000 clones, around 96% observed once, and the top ten hold around 0.3%. The sample was T cells isolated from PBMCs. The V and J genes are TRBV6-1 and TRBJ2-3, with D possibly TRBD2 on 5 matching bases. The TCR originated in a human donor in good health. The DNA for the CDR3 is TGTGCCAGCAGTGTACGGAGGACAGATACGCAGTATTTT. Protein sequence: CASSVRRTDTQYF.